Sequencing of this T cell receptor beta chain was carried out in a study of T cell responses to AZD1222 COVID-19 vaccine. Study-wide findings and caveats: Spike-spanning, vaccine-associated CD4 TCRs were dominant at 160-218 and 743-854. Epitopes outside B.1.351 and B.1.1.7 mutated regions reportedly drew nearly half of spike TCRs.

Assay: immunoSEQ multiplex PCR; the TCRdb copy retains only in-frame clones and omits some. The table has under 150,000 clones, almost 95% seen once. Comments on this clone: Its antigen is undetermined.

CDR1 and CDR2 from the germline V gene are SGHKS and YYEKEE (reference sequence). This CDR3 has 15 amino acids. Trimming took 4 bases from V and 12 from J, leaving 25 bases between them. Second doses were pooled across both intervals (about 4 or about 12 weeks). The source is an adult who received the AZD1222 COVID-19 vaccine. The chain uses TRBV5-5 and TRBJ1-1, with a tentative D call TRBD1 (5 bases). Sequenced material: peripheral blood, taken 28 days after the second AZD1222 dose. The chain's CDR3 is CASSPRGGGLSASFF. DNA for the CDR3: TGTGCCAGCAGCCCGCGCGGGGGAGGGCTCTCGGCGTCTTTCTTT.